The clone carrying this TCR beta chain is medium-sized within its sample. In the study's own analysis: For papillary thyroid cancer, a distant-metastasis classifier was constructed from CDR3 differences observed across clinicopathological groups. TCRdb re-clonotyped the PCR reads through MiXCR. V and J calls and clone size were set by TCRdb, not the authors. The data contain 43,000 or so clones, roughly 4% of them seen just once; the ten biggest clones take up about 9.8%. This sample stems from a study of metastatic and nonmetastatic thyroid tumors. Germline V CDR1 and CDR2: MNHNS, SASEGT. This CDR3 has 15 amino acids. Losses at the gene ends were 4 bases for V and 7 bases for J; bases not matched to a gene: 10. Each patient came to thyroid surgery without any prior treatment (of any kind).

The sample was blood. This TCR came from a female donor with papillary thyroid cancer or a benign thyroid nodule (not recorded which). Some clones in this sample may be carry-over from other donors' samples. The gene calls are TRBV6-1 and TRBJ2-1, with 7 bases aligning to TRBD2. CDR3 in amino acids: CASSALVGRRNEQFF. DNA of the CDR3: TGTGCCAGCAGTGCCCTCGTCGGGAGGAGAAATGAGCAGTTCTTC.